The 25 T cell receptor beta chains given below trace back to one sample, sequenced in a study of blood T cell repertoires in COVID-19. Sequencing was performed with immunoSEQ multiplex PCR; in TCRdb, only in-frame clones are kept and a portion is missing. Among more than 200,000 clones, approximately 88% were seen once, and the ten largest hold approximately 0.7%. Sample: peripheral blood. The receptors stem from a human donor in a cohort sampled during active COVID-19.

This rearrangement joins TRBV6-4 to TRBJ2-3, with 10 positions matching TRBD1. Germline V lookup: CDR1 MRHNA, CDR2 SNTAGT. CDR3 size: 16 residues. The V gene end was trimmed by 2 bases and the J gene end by 1 base; junction bases not matched to a gene: 3. CDR3 bases: TGTGCCAGCAGTGACACCGGGACAGGGGGCACAGATACGCAGTATTTT. Encoded protein: CASSDTGTGGTDTQYF.

V is TRBV4-1 and J is TRBJ2-6, with D maybe TRBD2 (6 bases). CDR1 is MGHRA, CDR2 YSYEKL, per germline. V lost 0 bases to trimming and J lost 0 bases, with 9 bases between them. This CDR3 is 17 amino acids long. The CDR3 region is CASSQDRRVSGANVLTF. In DNA, the CDR3 is TGCGCCAGCAGCCAAGATAGGAGGGTCTCTGGGGCCAACGTCCTGACTTTC.

The CDR3 is CASSYGQNQPQHF. Written as DNA, the CDR3 is TGTGCCAGCAGCTATGGACAGAATCAGCCCCAGCATTTT. The chain is built from TRBV7-9 and TRBJ1-5, with TRBD1 as a possible D gene (6 bases). The CDR3 length is 13 residues. The ends were cut back, 4 bases at V and 4 bases at J, with 8 bases in the middle. Germline assignment: CDR1 SEHNR and CDR2 FQNEAQ (reference sequence).

The rearrangement joins TRBV30 to TRBJ2-7; D call uncertain. Per the germline V gene, CDR1 is GTSNPN and CDR2 is SVGIG (reference sequence). The CDR3 contains 12 residues. Trimming cost V 3 bases and J 3 bases, with 9 bases left between them. The CDR3 DNA follows: TGTGCCTGGAGGAAAACCTACTACGAGCAGTACTTC. Its translation: CAWRKTYYEQYF.

The chain has TRBV28 and TRBJ2-7; the D gene is possibly TRBD1 (6 bases). CDR3 length equals 16 residues. CDR1 MDHEN and CDR2 SYDVKM come from the germline V gene. Trimming took off 5 bases at V and 2 bases at J, with 19 bases between the two ends. CDR3 amino acids: CASSLSSTGSTYEQYF. CDR3 coding DNA: TGTGCCAGCAGTCTTTCCTCGACAGGATCGACCTACGAGCAGTACTTC.

This sequence joins TRBV30 and TRBJ2-5; possibly TRBD1 for D (7 bases). The CDR3 is made up of 11 amino acids. Between the trimmed V and J ends, which lost 2 bases and 10 bases, there was a span of 11 bases. Per germline, CDR1 GTSNPN and CDR2 SVGIG (reference sequence). CDR3 DNA: TGTGCCTGGAGTCCAGGGGGGAACCAGTACTTC. Translating gives CAWSPGGNQYF.

The V call is TRBV4-3, the J call TRBJ1-1, with 7 positions matching TRBD1. The CDR3 runs 18 residues. V shed 1 base and J 0 bases; nucleotides not matched to a gene: 11. Germline V lookup: CDR1 LGHNA, CDR2 YSLEER. CDR3: CASSQVTGRLVVNTEAFF. The CDR3 DNA sequence: TGCGCCAGCAGCCAAGTGACAGGGAGGTTGGTAGTGAACACTGAAGCTTTCTTT.

The V gene is TRBV7-2, the J gene TRBJ2-5, with TRBD1 as a possible D gene (6 bases). V lost 1 base, J lost 5 bases, and 11 bases lay in between. Germline-derived CDR1 and CDR2 are SGHTA and FQGNSA. The CDR3 contains 14 residues. The chain's CDR3 is CASSLDQGWETQYF. DNA of the CDR3: TGTGCCAGCAGCTTAGATCAGGGGTGGGAGACCCAGTACTTC. Full variable domain (outside the CDR3, taken from reference TRBV7-2 and TRBJ2-5): GAGVSQSPSNKVTEKGKDVELRCDPISGHTALYWYRQSLGQGLEFLIYFQGNSAPDKSGLPSDRFSAERTGGSVSTLTIQRTQQEDSAVYLCASSLDQGWETQYFGPGTRLLVL.

The rearrangement joins TRBV6-1 to TRBJ2-7; 7 bases are shared with TRBD1. The CDR3 runs 15 residues. Germline V gene data show CDR1 as MNHNS and CDR2 as SASEGT. V dropped 2 bases and J dropped 0; count of bases not matched to a gene: 4. The CDR3 loop is CASSENRGPSYEQYF. The DNA for the CDR3 is TGTGCCAGCAGTGAAAACAGGGGTCCCTCCTACGAGCAGTACTTC.

The V call is TRBV29-1, the J call TRBJ2-6; D is unclear. The germline CDR1 and CDR2 sequences are SQVTM and ANQGSEA. The germline V and J ends were trimmed by 4 bases and 1 base, with 8 bases remaining between them. This CDR3 comprises 14 residues. CDR3 loop: CSVGTTSGANVLTF. For the CDR3, the DNA is TGCAGCGTTGGAACGACATCTGGGGCCAACGTCCTGACTTTC.

The chain employs TRBV7-2 and TRBJ2-7; TRBD1 might be the D (5 bases). The germline V gene encodes CDR1 SGHTA and CDR2 FQGNSA. CDR3 length equals 13 residues. The germline V and J ends were trimmed by 5 bases and 3 bases, with 11 bases remaining between them. CDR3 region: CASSTRQFYEQYF. The DNA for the CDR3 is TGTGCCAGCAGCACTCGACAGTTCTACGAGCAGTACTTC. Based on the CDR3 plus reference TRBV7-2 and TRBJ2-7, the full variable domain is GAGVSQSPSNKVTEKGKDVELRCDPISGHTALYWYRQSLGQGLEFLIYFQGNSAPDKSGLPSDRFSAERTGGSVSTLTIQRTQQEDSAVYLCASSTRQFYEQYFGPGTRLTVT.

This rearrangement joins TRBV29-1 to TRBJ1-2; 7 bases line up with TRBD1. Germline V gene data show CDR1 as SQVTM and CDR2 as ANQGSEA. V gave up 6 bases and J gave up 7 bases; unmatched junction bases: 20. This CDR3 is 16 amino acids long. CDR3 DNA: TGCAGCGTGATGGGAGCAGGGGGGATGACTAGTTTTGGCTACACCTTC. It codes for CSVMGAGGMTSFGYTF.

J is TRBJ1-5 and V is TRBV5-6; 8 bases are shared with TRBD1. Germline values: CDR1 SGHDT, CDR2 YYEEEE. The V and J ends lost 1 base and 6 bases, in that order; junction bases with no gene match: 12. The CDR3 runs to 17 residues. CDR3 coding DNA: TGTGCCAGCAGCTTGTTTTCGGGGAGACAGGGGCTTCAGCCCCAGCATTTT. Translation: CASSLFSGRQGLQPQHF.

V and J are TRBV7-8 and TRBJ2-7; 9 bases align to TRBD1. Germline-derived CDR1 and CDR2 are SGHVS and FQNEAQ. The CDR3 runs to 15 residues. V gave up 2 bases and J gave up 2 bases; unmatched junction bases: 4. CDR3 residues: CASSLLGTGTYEQYF. The CDR3 coding sequence is TGTGCCAGCAGCTTACTAGGGACAGGGACCTACGAGCAGTACTTC.

The chain employs TRBV10-1 and TRBJ1-5; D unresolved. The CDR3 runs 13 residues. Trimming removed 6 bases at V and 4 bases at J, with 10 bases between. Germline V gene sequence: CDR1 WNHNN, CDR2 SYGVQD (reference sequence). CDR3 loop: CASSSDKNQPQHF. The CDR3 DNA sequence: TGCGCCAGCAGCTCCGACAAAAATCAGCCCCAGCATTTT.

The gene calls are TRBV9 and TRBJ1-5; 7 nucleotides match TRBD1. CDR1 is SGDLS, CDR2 YYNGEE, per germline. The V segment lost 3 bases and the J segment 0 bases; nucleotides outside the gene matches: 9. The CDR3 is made up of 17 amino acids. CDR3 coding DNA: TGTGCCAGCAGCGAGGGGGACAGCTCTTATAGCAATCAGCCCCAGCATTTT. This translates into CASSEGDSSYSNQPQHF. Full variable domain (missing parts from reference TRBV9 and TRBJ1-5): DSGVTQTPKHLITATGQRVTLRCSPRSGDLSVYWYQQSLDQGLQFLIQYYNGEERAKGNILERFSAQQFPDLHSELNLSSLELGDSALYFCASSEGDSSYSNQPQHFGDGTRLSIL.

The chain joins TRBV7-9 to TRBJ2-7; 9 bases agree with TRBD1. J gave up 5 bases and V 2 bases, and 4 bases lay outside the gene matches. Germline V lookup: CDR1 SEHNR, CDR2 FQNEAQ (reference sequence). The CDR3 runs 14 residues. The CDR3 reads CASSLRTGVHEQYF. CDR3 sequence (DNA): TGTGCCAGCAGCTTACGGACAGGGGTCCACGAGCAGTACTTC.

The CDR3 protein is CASSVYRGLRVNTEAFF. CDR3 in DNA: TGTGCCAGCAGTGTCTACAGGGGGCTGCGGGTGAACACTGAAGCTTTCTTT. The chain joins TRBV27 to TRBJ1-1; 9 bases are a match to TRBD1. The CDR3 has 17 amino acids. Germline lookup yields CDR1 MNHEY and CDR2 SMNVEV (reference sequence). With 5 bases clipped from V and 0 bases from J, the junction kept 10 bases outside the gene matches.

The genes are TRBV6-5 and TRBJ2-1; 11 bases line up with TRBD2. The CDR3 consists of 14 residues. With 10 bases clipped from V and 4 bases from J, the junction kept 6 bases outside the gene matches. From germline, CDR1 is MNHEY and CDR2 SVGAGI. The CDR3 is CATTSGGKYNEQFF. In DNA form, the CDR3 reads TGTGCCACAACTAGCGGGGGCAAATACAATGAGCAGTTCTTC.

The chain combines TRBV7-9 with TRBJ2-5; 8 positions match TRBD1. This CDR3 has 14 residues. Germline V CDR1 and CDR2: SEHNR, FQNEAQ (reference sequence). V gave up 4 bases and J gave up 3 bases; unmatched junction bases: 4. CDR3 sequence: CASSWGQVEETQYF. CDR3 nucleotide sequence: TGTGCCAGCAGCTGGGGACAGGTTGAAGAGACCCAGTACTTC.

Worth noting for this clone: In the same sample, other DNA sequences code for this CDR3. This CDR3 reads CAWRYRGNTEAFF. In DNA form, the CDR3 reads TGTGCCTGGAGGTACAGGGGGAACACTGAAGCTTTCTTT. This chain connects TRBV30 to TRBJ1-1; 7 bases match TRBD1. Germline V gene data show CDR1 as GTSNPN and CDR2 as SVGIG (reference sequence). The CDR3 consists of 13 residues. J gave up 1 base and V 3 bases, and 2 bases lay outside the gene matches.

The table lists this clone with a count of one. This sequence joins TRBV10-1 and TRBJ2-7, with D tentatively TRBD1 (6 bases). The V and J ends lost 3 bases and 1 base respectively, with 13 bases between them. The length of the CDR3 is 15 residues. CDR1 and CDR2 from the germline V gene are WNHNN and SYGVQD (reference sequence). The CDR3 is CASSDPSDSSYEQYF. The CDR3 nucleotides read TGCGCCAGCAGTGACCCCTCGGACAGTTCCTACGAGCAGTACTTC.

The chain carries TRBV4-1 and TRBJ2-4; 8 positions agree with TRBD1. Per the germline V gene, CDR1 is MGHRA and CDR2 is YSYEKL. Germline trimming cut 2 bases from V and 0 bases from J; bases unmatched to any gene: 6. This CDR3 is 17 amino acids long. The CDR3 nucleotides read TGCGCCAGCAGCCAACCCCGGACAGGGTTAGCCAAAAACATTCAGTACTTC. This gives the protein CASSQPRTGLAKNIQYF.

This chain uses TRBV4-1 with TRBJ2-1; 10 nucleotides agree with TRBD1. Germline V gene lookup returns CDR1 MGHRA and CDR2 YSYEKL. CDR3 length equals 17 residues. J lost 4 bases, V lost 3 bases, and 9 bases had no gene match. CDR3 region: CASSQGVGTGVYNEQFF. The CDR3 DNA is TGCGCCAGCAGCCAGGGGGTGGGGACAGGGGTATACAATGAGCAGTTCTTC.

The rearrangement uses TRBV7-9 and TRBJ1-3, with 7 bases that match TRBD1. Germline CDR1 and CDR2: SEHNR and FQNEAQ (reference sequence). The CDR3 extends over 16 amino acids. J lost 2 bases, V lost 5 bases, and 9 bases had no gene match. CDR3 bases: TGTGCCAGCAGCCCCCGAGGGACAGCTGCTGGAAACACCATATATTTT. Translating gives CASSPRGTAAGNTIYF.